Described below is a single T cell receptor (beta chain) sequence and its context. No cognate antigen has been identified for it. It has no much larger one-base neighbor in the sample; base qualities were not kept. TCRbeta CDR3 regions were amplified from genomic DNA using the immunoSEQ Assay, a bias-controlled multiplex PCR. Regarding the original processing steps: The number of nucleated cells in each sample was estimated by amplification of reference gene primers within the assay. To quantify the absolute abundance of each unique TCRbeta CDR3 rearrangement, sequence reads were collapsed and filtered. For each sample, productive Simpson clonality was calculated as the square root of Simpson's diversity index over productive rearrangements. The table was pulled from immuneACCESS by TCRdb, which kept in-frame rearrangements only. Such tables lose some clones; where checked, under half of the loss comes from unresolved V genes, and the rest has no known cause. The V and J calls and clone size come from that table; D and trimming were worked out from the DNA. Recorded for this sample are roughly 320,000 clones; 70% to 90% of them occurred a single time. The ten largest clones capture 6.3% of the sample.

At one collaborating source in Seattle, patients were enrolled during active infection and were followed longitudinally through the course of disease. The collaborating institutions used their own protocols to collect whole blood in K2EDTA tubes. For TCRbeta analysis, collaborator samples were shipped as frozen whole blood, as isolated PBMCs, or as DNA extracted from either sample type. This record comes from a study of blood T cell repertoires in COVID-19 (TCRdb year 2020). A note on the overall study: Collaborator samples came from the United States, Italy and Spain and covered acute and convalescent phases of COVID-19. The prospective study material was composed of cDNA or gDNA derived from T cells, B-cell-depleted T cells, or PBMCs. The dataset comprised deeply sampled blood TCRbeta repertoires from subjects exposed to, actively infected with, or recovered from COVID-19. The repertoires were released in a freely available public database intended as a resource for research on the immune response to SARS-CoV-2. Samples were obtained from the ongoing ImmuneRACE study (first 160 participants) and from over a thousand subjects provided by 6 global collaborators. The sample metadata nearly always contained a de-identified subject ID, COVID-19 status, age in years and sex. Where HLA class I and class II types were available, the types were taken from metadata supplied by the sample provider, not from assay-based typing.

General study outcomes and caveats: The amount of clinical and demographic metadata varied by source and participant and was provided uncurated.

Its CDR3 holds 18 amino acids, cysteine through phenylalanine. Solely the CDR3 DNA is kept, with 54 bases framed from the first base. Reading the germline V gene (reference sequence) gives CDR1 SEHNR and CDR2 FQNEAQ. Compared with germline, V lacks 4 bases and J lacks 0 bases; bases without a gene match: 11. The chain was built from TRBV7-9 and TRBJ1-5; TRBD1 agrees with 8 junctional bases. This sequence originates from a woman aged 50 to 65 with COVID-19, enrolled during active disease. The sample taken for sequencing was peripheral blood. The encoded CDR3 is CASSSVPGQDNSNQPQHF. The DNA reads TGTGCCAGCAGCTCCGTCCCGGGACAGGATAATAGCAATCAGCCCCAGCATTTT.